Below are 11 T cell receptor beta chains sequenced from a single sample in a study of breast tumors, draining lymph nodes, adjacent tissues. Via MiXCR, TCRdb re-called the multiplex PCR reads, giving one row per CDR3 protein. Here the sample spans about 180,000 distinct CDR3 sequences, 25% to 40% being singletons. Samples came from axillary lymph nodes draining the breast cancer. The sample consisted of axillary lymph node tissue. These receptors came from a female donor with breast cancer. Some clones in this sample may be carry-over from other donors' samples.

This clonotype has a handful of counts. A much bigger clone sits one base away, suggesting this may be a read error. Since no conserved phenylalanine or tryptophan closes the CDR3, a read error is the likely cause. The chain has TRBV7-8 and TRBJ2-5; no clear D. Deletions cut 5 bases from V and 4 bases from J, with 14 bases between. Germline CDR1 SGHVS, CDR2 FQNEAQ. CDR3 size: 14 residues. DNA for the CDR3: TGTGCCAGCAGCCTCGACTCCAGCGCAGAGACCCAGTACCTC. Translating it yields CASSLDSSAETQYL.

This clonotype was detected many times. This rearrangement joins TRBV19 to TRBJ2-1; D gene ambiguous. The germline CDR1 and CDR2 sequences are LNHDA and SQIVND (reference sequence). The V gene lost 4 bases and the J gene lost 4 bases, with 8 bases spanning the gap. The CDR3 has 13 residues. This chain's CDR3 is CASSTVGYNEQFF. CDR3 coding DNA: TGTGCCAGTAGTACGGTAGGTTACAATGAGCAGTTCTTC.

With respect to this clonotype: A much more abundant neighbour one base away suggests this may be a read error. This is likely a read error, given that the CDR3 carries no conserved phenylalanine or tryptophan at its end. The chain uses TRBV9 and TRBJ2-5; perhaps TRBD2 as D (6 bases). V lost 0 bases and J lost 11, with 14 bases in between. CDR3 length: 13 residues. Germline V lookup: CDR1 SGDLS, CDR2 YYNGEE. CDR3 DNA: TGTGCCAGCAGCGTAGCGGAGGGGCAGGGACAGTACTCC. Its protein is CASSVAEGQGQYS.

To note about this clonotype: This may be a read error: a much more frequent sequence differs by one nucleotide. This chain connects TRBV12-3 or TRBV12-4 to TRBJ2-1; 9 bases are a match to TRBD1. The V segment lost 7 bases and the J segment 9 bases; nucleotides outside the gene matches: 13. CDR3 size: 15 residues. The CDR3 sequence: CASTTAGTGLSEQFF. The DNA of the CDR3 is TGTGCCAGCACAACTGCCGGGACAGGGTTGAGTGAGCAGTTCTTC.

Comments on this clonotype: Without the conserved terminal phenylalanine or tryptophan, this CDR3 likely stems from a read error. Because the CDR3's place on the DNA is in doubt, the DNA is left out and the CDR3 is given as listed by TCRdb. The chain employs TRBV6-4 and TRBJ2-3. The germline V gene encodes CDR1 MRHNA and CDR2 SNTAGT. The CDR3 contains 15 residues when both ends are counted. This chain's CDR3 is CASRFTMCMATPSVR.

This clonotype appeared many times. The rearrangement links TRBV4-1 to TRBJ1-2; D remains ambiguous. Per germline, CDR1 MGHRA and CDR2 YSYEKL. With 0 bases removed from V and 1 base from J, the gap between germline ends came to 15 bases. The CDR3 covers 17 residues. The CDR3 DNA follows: TGCGCCAGCAGCCAAGATTATCCCGGGCAGGTTAACTATGGCTACACCTTC. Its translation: CASSQDYPGQVNYGYTF.

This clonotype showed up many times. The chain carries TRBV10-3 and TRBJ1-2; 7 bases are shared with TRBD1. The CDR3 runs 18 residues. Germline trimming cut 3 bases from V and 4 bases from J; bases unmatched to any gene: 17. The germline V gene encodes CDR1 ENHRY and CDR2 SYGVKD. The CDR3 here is CAISEQQGRRIGFYGYTF. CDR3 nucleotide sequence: TGTGCCATCAGTGAACAACAGGGGCGGCGGATAGGGTTCTATGGCTACACCTTC.

The CDR3 DNA sequence: TGTGCCAGCAGTTACCTCGGGGCAAGAATGAACACTGAAGCTTTCTTT. Translated, it gives CASSYLGARMNTEAFF. The chain recombines TRBV6-5 with TRBJ1-1, with D tentatively TRBD1 (5 bases). The CDR3 contains 16 residues. Germline V gives CDR1 MNHEY, CDR2 SVGAGI. Between the trimmed V and J ends, which lost 2 bases and 0 bases, there was a span of 13 bases.

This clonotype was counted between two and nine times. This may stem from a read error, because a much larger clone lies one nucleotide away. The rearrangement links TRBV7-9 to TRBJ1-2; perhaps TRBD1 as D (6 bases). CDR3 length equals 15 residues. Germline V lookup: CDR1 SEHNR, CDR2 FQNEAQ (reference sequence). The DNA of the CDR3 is TGTGCCAGCAGCTCCCAAGGAGGGGGAGAAAAAGGCTACCCCTTC. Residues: CASSSQGGGEKGYPF.

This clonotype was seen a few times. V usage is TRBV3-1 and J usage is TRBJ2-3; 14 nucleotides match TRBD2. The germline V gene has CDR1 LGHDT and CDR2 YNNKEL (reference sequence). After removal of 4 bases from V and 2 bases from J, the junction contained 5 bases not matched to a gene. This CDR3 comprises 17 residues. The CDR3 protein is CASSPRLAGGYTDTQYF. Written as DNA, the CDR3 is TGTGCCAGCAGCCCTCGACTAGCGGGAGGGTACACAGATACGCAGTATTTT.

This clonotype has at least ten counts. The CDR3 loop is CSGEADTQYF. The DNA for the CDR3 is TGCAGCGGAGAGGCAGATACGCAGTATTTT. The V and J genes are TRBV20-1 and TRBJ2-3, with D unclear. The CDR3 has 10 residues. CDR1 is DFQATT, CDR2 SNEGSKA, per germline (reference sequence).